The sequence of this TCR beta chain was determined in a study of blood T cell repertoires in COVID-19. As for the study in general: T cells, B-cell-depleted T cells, or PBMCs supplied cDNA or gDNA.

The authors' processing: Scientists estimated how many nucleated cells there were by amplifying reference gene primers. Some clones are missing from TCRdb's copy, which holds only in-frame ones; the method was immunoSEQ multiplex PCR. The DNA gave D and trimming, while V, J and clone size come from that table. The sample has around 190,000 clones; approximately 90% are singletons. The germline gives CDR1 LGHNA, CDR2 YSLEER. The V gene lost 1 base and the J gene lost 6 bases, with 10 bases spanning the gap. There are 14 residues in the CDR3. While infection was still active, Seattle patients were enrolled and then followed longitudinally.

The sequenced material came from peripheral blood. This TCR came from a man between 50 and 59 years old with COVID-19, enrolled during active disease. The chain has TRBV4-3 and TRBJ1-5; D might be TRBD1 (5 bases). CDR3 residues: CASSQVRVGQPQHF. CDR3 sequence (DNA): TGCGCCAGCAGCCAAGTCAGGGTGGGTCAGCCCCAGCATTTT.